The 12 T cell receptor beta chains reported below all come from one sample, sequenced in a study of blood T cell repertoires in COVID-19. The protocol was immunoSEQ multiplex PCR, while the TCRdb copy is restricted to in-frame clones and leaves out a portion. The top ten clones hold about 9.1% of a sample with some 90,000 clones, roughly nine tenths of them seen once. What was sequenced was peripheral blood. All receptors derive from a man aged 45-65 years with acute or convalescent COVID-19.

This rearrangement joins TRBV30 to TRBJ1-1; maybe TRBD1 (6 bases). Trimming pared 5 bases from V and 1 base from J, leaving 8 bases between. CDR3 length: 12 residues. In germline, CDR1 is GTSNPN, CDR2 SVGIG (reference sequence). CDR3 region: CAWEQGNTEAFF. The CDR3 DNA reads TGTGCCTGGGAACAGGGGAACACTGAAGCTTTCTTT. The whole variable domain, remainder taken from reference TRBV30 and TRBJ1-1, is SQTIHQWPATLVQPVGSPLSLECTVEGTSNPNLYWYRQAAGRGLQLLFYSVGIGQISSEVPQNLSASRPQDRQFILSSKKLLLSDSGFYLCAWEQGNTEAFFGQGTRLTVV.

The J gene is TRBJ1-4, the V gene TRBV7-2, with D maybe TRBD1 (6 bases). The CDR3 spans 16 residues. Germline V gene lookup returns CDR1 SGHTA and CDR2 FQGNSA. V dropped 5 bases and J dropped 8 bases, with 21 bases sitting between them. CDR3 region: CASSTHKTGYGEKLFF. In nucleotides, the CDR3 is TGTGCCAGCAGCACCCATAAGACAGGCTATGGGGAAAAACTGTTTTTT.

The rearrangement links TRBV6-5 to TRBJ2-3; D gene ambiguous. Germline V CDR1 and CDR2: MNHEY, SVGAGI. This CDR3 has 12 amino acids. V was shortened by 4 bases and J by 2 bases, with 4 bases between the two germline ends. The CDR3 loop is CASSSNTDTQYF. The CDR3, as DNA: TGTGCCAGCAGTTCCAACACAGATACGCAGTATTTT.

The gene calls are TRBV30 and TRBJ1-2; unclear D gene. Germline values: CDR1 GTSNPN, CDR2 SVGIG (reference sequence). Trimming left V 7 bases short and J 8 bases short, with 11 bases between. This CDR3 has 10 residues. The CDR3 region has the DNA TGTGCCTCCCTCGGAGTAGGCTACACCTTC. It is translated as CASLGVGYTF.

The chain links TRBV7-6 to TRBJ1-4; TRBD1 agrees at 10 bases. Germline assignment: CDR1 SGHVS and CDR2 FNYEAQ. The junction had 11 bases not matched to a gene; V was cut back by 5 bases and J by 8 bases. The CDR3 has 16 amino acids. The CDR3 bases are TGTGCCAGCAGCAGTGGGACAGGGGTATTGGGGGAAAAACTGTTTTTT. Its translation is CASSSGTGVLGEKLFF.

The V and J genes are TRBV15 and TRBJ2-1, with 7 bases matching TRBD2. Germline V lookup: CDR1 LNHNV, CDR2 YYDKDF (reference sequence). V shed 0 bases, J shed 5 bases, and the junction held 7 bases outside the gene matches. The CDR3 runs 16 residues. In DNA form, the CDR3 reads TGTGCCACCAGCAGAGACCCCGCGGGGGAAAACAATGAGCAGTTCTTC. Protein product: CATSRDPAGENNEQFF.

The V and J genes are TRBV2 and TRBJ1-5; D perhaps matches TRBD1 (6 bases). The germline V and J ends were trimmed by 6 bases and 4 bases, with 16 bases remaining between them. The germline CDR1 and CDR2 sequences are SNHLY and FYNNEI. The CDR3 runs to 15 residues. The CDR3 loop reads CASRGGRTENQPQHF. CDR3 DNA: TGTGCCAGCAGGGGGGGGAGGACAGAAAATCAGCCCCAGCATTTT.

This chain uses TRBV19 with TRBJ1-5, with D unresolved. The CDR3 spans 15 residues. Between the trimmed V and J ends, which lost 0 bases and 4 bases, there was a span of 10 bases. Germline lookup yields CDR1 LNHDA and CDR2 SQIVND (reference sequence). In nucleotides, the CDR3 is TGTGCCAGTAGTATAGAGCGGGCCCAAAATCAGCCCCAGCATTTT. It encodes CASSIERAQNQPQHF.

This CDR3 reads CASSVDDRGLGNTIYF. The CDR3, as DNA: TGTGCCAGCAGCGTAGATGACAGGGGCCTTGGAAACACCATATATTTT. The chain joins TRBV9 to TRBJ1-3; 8 positions match TRBD1. The junction had 5 bases not matched to a gene; V was cut back by 0 bases and J by 3 bases. The CDR3 extends over 16 amino acids. Germline CDR1 is SGDLS and CDR2 is YYNGEE.

The V and J genes are TRBV11-3 and TRBJ2-4; possible D gene TRBD2, 5 bases. Per germline, CDR1 SGHNT and CDR2 YENEEA. The length of the CDR3 is 16 residues. V was clipped by 4 bases and J by 0 bases, with 13 bases between them. The CDR3 is CASSYKRKLAKNIQYF. CDR3 nucleotides: TGTGCCAGCAGCTATAAGCGGAAACTAGCCAAAAACATTCAGTACTTC.

J is TRBJ2-7 and V is TRBV28, with 8 nucleotides matching TRBD2. The CDR3 runs 14 residues. Trimming at V came to 4 bases and at J to 4 bases, leaving 6 bases not matched to a gene. The germline gives CDR1 MDHEN, CDR2 SYDVKM. The CDR3, as DNA: TGTGCCAGCAGTTCGGGAGGGGCAGGGTACGAGCAGTACGTC. Its translation is CASSSGGAGYEQYV.

CDR3 residues: CAIGPGTGEHTQYF. DNA for the CDR3: TGTGCCATCGGACCCGGGACAGGGGAGCATACGCAGTATTTT. The chain is built from TRBV10-3 and TRBJ2-3; 10 nucleotides agree with TRBD1. V was pared by 8 bases and J by 7 bases, with 9 bases of the junction left unmatched. Germline CDR1 reads ENHRY; CDR2 reads SYGVKD. CDR3 length: 14 amino acids.